The 15 T cell receptor beta chains given below trace back to one sample, sequenced in a study of blood T cell repertoires in COVID-19. TCRdb's copy holds only in-frame clones and misses some; the assay was immunoSEQ multiplex PCR. The table includes 120,000 or so clones, 75% to 85% detected once. Specimen: peripheral blood. The receptors originated from a woman aged 55 to 70 with acute or convalescent COVID-19.

The gene calls are TRBV18 and TRBJ1-5; D is perhaps TRBD1 (5 bases). The ends were cut back, 8 bases at V and 3 bases at J, with 11 bases in the middle. The CDR3 loop spans 13 amino acids. CDR1 and CDR2 from the germline V gene are KGHSH and LQKENI. The CDR3 loop is CASHGGNNQPQHF. The CDR3 nucleotides read TGTGCCAGCCATGGGGGGAACAATCAGCCCCAGCATTTT.

Only one count was recorded for this clone. The gene calls are TRBV5-1 and TRBJ2-3, with 10 bases identical to TRBD1. This CDR3 comprises 14 residues. V was clipped by 5 bases and J by 5 bases; unmatched bases: 5. Germline V gene sequence: CDR1 SGHRS, CDR2 YFSETQ. The CDR3 DNA reads TGCGCCAGCAGTCTCGACAGGGGGCAAGATACGCAGTATTTT. Amino acid sequence: CASSLDRGQDTQYF. Full variable domain (missing parts from reference TRBV5-1 and TRBJ2-3): KAGVTQTPRYLIKTRGQQVTLSCSPISGHRSVSWYQQTPGQGLQFLFEYFSETQRNKGNFPGRFSGRQFSNSRSEMNVSTLELGDSALYLCASSLDRGQDTQYFGPGTRLTVL.

The chain couples TRBV5-1 to TRBJ2-5; 9 nucleotides match TRBD1. In germline, CDR1 is SGHRS, CDR2 YFSETQ. The CDR3 has 15 residues. V shed 1 base and J 4 bases; nucleotides not matched to a gene: 5. CDR3 coding DNA: TGCGCCAGCAGCTTGACAGGGGGCCAGGGAGAGACCCAGTACTTC. Translated: CASSLTGGQGETQYF.

The chain joins TRBV4-2 to TRBJ1-1; D unclear. The V and J ends lost 0 bases and 1 base respectively, with 12 bases between them. The CDR3 totals 16 residues. In germline, CDR1 is LGHNA, CDR2 YNFKEQ. CDR3 amino acids: CASSQDSTRGNTEAFF. Written as DNA, the CDR3 is TGTGCCAGCAGCCAAGATTCTACACGGGGGAACACTGAAGCTTTCTTT.

In this sample, this clone turned up a few times. The chain links TRBV11-2 to TRBJ1-6; no definite D call. Between the trimmed V and J ends, which lost 0 bases and 15 bases, there was a span of 9 bases. The CDR3 runs 12 residues. The germline gives CDR1 SGHAT, CDR2 FQNNGV. The CDR3 DNA reads TGTGCCAGCAGCTTAGATTCCAGACACCTCCACTTT. This codes for CASSLDSRHLHF. Using reference TRBV11-2 and TRBJ1-6 for the parts outside the CDR3, the full variable domain is EAGVAQSPRYKIIEKRQSVAFWCNPISGHATLYWYQQILGQGPKLLIQFQNNGVVDDSQLPKDRFSAERLKGVDSTLKIQPAKLEDSAVYLCASSLDSRHLHFGNGTRLTVT.

The chain's CDR3 is CASTQGNANYGYTF. Here the CDR3 DNA reads TGCGCCAGCACCCAGGGCAATGCCAACTATGGCTACACCTTC. The rearrangement joins TRBV4-1 to TRBJ1-2; D is perhaps TRBD1 (5 bases). Germline V gene sequence: CDR1 MGHRA, CDR2 YSYEKL. Trimming stripped 7 bases from V and 2 bases from J, with 14 bases between. The CDR3 extends over 14 amino acids.

The chain carries TRBV18 and TRBJ1-5; D is unclear. The germline V gene encodes CDR1 KGHSH and CDR2 LQKENI. The CDR3 contains 14 residues. Trimming took 5 bases from V and 0 from J, leaving 8 bases between them. CDR3 bases: TGTGCCAGCTCATCAGAGGATAGCAATCAGCCCCAGCATTTT. Amino acids: CASSSEDSNQPQHF.

The chain combines TRBV3-1 (or the pseudogene TRBV3-2) with TRBJ2-7, with D perhaps TRBD1 (5 bases). V was trimmed by 6 bases and J by 2 bases, leaving 11 bases between them. The CDR3 totals 13 residues. Per germline, CDR1 LGHDT and CDR2 YNNKEL (reference sequence). The CDR3: CASRLKGTYEQYF. The CDR3 bases are TGTGCCAGCAGACTAAAGGGGACCTACGAGCAGTACTTC.

The CDR3 is CASTPRTGGGEAFF. CDR3 sequence (DNA): TGTGCCAGCACTCCCCGAACGGGCGGGGGTGAAGCTTTCTTT. The rearrangement links TRBV2 to TRBJ1-1, with a possible D match to TRBD1 (5 bases). The CDR3 loop spans 14 amino acids. Trimming left V 7 bases short and J 7 bases short, with 19 bases between. Germline CDR1 reads SNHLY; CDR2 reads FYNNEI.

The gene calls are TRBV6-5 and TRBJ2-2; 8 nucleotides match TRBD2. V lost 11 bases, J lost 5 bases, and 7 bases stayed unmatched. CDR1 is MNHEY, CDR2 SVGAGI, per germline. This CDR3 region has 13 residues. The CDR3 region has the DNA TGTGCCCTCAGCGGGACTAGTACCGGGGAGCTGTTTTTT. Its translation is CALSGTSTGELFF.

Points on this clone: The junction shows a germline mismatch at one end, possibly a read error. The V and J genes are TRBV5-6 and TRBJ1-2; D gene unclear. Germline V gene data show CDR1 as SGHDT and CDR2 as YYEEEE. This CDR3 has 12 amino acids. The CDR3 DNA is TGTGCCAGCAGCACGGACTATTTCACGGGGATCTTC. Translating it yields CASSTDYFTGIF.

V gene TRBV11-3 combines with J gene TRBJ1-5, with D unresolved. V was clipped by 1 base and J by 3 bases, with 13 bases between them. CDR3 size: 16 residues. Per germline, CDR1 SGHNT and CDR2 YENEEA. The CDR3 here is CASSLAEGGNNQPQHF. CDR3 nucleotide sequence: TGTGCCAGCAGCTTAGCGGAGGGCGGGAACAATCAGCCCCAGCATTTT.

The chain is built from TRBV11-3 and TRBJ2-3; 9 nucleotides line up with TRBD2. The CDR3 totals 16 residues. J gave up 4 bases and V 1 base, and 6 bases lay outside the gene matches. Germline CDR1 reads SGHNT; CDR2 reads YENEEA. The CDR3 here is CASSLAVGTSSDTQYF. The CDR3 DNA reads TGTGCCAGCAGCTTAGCCGTAGGGACTAGCTCAGATACGCAGTATTTT.

The chain carries TRBV10-3 and TRBJ1-4, with 7 bases fitting TRBD1. Trimming removed 0 bases from V and 5 bases from J; junction bases left unmatched: 3. This CDR3 has 15 amino acids. In germline, CDR1 is ENHRY, CDR2 SYGVKD. This CDR3 is CAISESSRGNEKLFF. In DNA form, the CDR3 reads TGTGCCATCAGTGAGTCGTCCAGGGGGAATGAAAAACTGTTTTTT.

The chain couples TRBV5-1 to TRBJ1-1; the D is unclear. Between the trimmed V and J ends, which lost 3 bases and 3 bases, there was a span of 12 bases. The CDR3 has 14 amino acids. Germline V gives CDR1 SGHRS, CDR2 YFSETQ. CDR3 loop: CASSSGQIDTEAFF. The CDR3 coding sequence is TGCGCCAGCAGCTCAGGTCAAATCGACACTGAAGCTTTCTTT.